These T cell receptor beta chains were read from a single sample in a study of CD8 T cells in Susac syndrome. TCRdb called the immunoSEQ multiplex PCR reads again in MiXCR, with one record for every CDR3 protein. The table lists about 120,000 distinct CDR3 sequences, roughly 92% of them singletons, with just over 0.095% in the top ten. Sequencing used CD4+ T cells from PBMCs. These receptors were taken from a human donor in good health. CDR3s include the opening cysteine and the closing phenylalanine or tryptophan. A D gene is named only where the DNA matches it firmly. Expanded clones are given a class, and other clones once, few, many or no size at all.

J | size | D | V | DNA | CDR3
TRBJ2-5 | - | TRBD2 | TRBV7-2 | TGTGCCAGCAGCTTGGTGGGAGGGCCGAAGACCCAGTACTTC | CASSLVGGPKTQYF
TRBJ1-6 | - | - | TRBV7-2 | TGTGCCAGCAGCTCACAGGGTAGCCTCAATTCACCCCTCCACTTT | CASSSQGSLNSPLHF
TRBJ2-2 | - | TRBD2 | TRBV2 | TGTGCCAGCGGGACTAGCGGTACCCCCGGGGAGCTGTTTTTT | CASGTSGTPGELFF
TRBJ1-1 | few | TRBD1 | TRBV6-1 | TGTGCCAGCAGCACCGGGACAGGGGACCCGGGCACTGAAGCTTTCTTT | CASSTGTGDPGTEAFF
TRBJ1-1 | - | TRBD1 | TRBV6-6 | TGTGCCAGCAGCAAAGCGGGACAGCGAAACACTGAAGCTTTCTTT | CASSKAGQRNTEAFF
TRBJ2-7 | - | - | TRBV30 | TGTGCCTGGAGGGCTCGGGGGTCCTACGAGCAGTACTTC | CAWRARGSYEQYF
TRBJ2-1 | - | TRBD2 | TRBV13 | TGTGCCAGCAGCATACCAGCGGGGCCACCCCCCAATGAGCAGTTCTTC | CASSIPAGPPPNEQFF
TRBJ2-1 | - | TRBD2 | TRBV20-1 | TGCAGTGCTAGTGGGGGGTCTAGCGGATACCGCCGGGAGCAGTTCTTC | CSASGGSSGYRREQFF
TRBJ2-7 | - | - | TRBV20-1 | TGCAGTGCTAACTCCCGATCGAAAGTATCCTACGAGCAGTACTTC | CSANSRSKVSYEQYF
TRBJ1-2 | - | - | TRBV12-3/TRBV12-4 | TGTGCCAGCAGTACTGACCCGAACTATGGCTACACCTTC | CASSTDPNYGYTF
TRBJ2-3 | - | - | TRBV6-5 | TGTGCCAGCAGTCGCTCTAGGGCAGATACGCAGTATTTT | CASSRSRADTQYF
TRBJ2-1 | - | - | TRBV9 | TGTGCCAGCAGCGTAGCCCTGGAACCCGAGGGCTACAATGAGCAGTTCTTC | CASSVALEPEGYNEQFF
TRBJ1-2 | - | - | TRBV12-3/TRBV12-4 | TGTGCCAGCAGTTTTGGACAGAGAGGCTACACCTTC | CASSFGQRGYTF
TRBJ1-6 | - | - | TRBV12-3/TRBV12-4 | TGTGCCAGCAGTCATAACAGGGAGAATTCACCCCTCCACTTT | CASSHNRENSPLHF
TRBJ2-2 | - | - | TRBV29-1 | TGCAGCGTTTATCACCGCGGGGAGCTGTTTTTT | CSVYHRGELFF
TRBJ2-1 | - | - | TRBV29-1 | TGCAGCGTTGTTCGGGAGCCGCCCTACAATGAGCAGTTCTTC | CSVVREPPYNEQFF
TRBJ1-1 | once | TRBD1 | TRBV5-6 | TGTGCCAGCAGCTTGCTACGGCCGGGACAGCGGGTAACTGAAGCTTTCTTT | CASSLLRPGQRVTEAFF